Detailed here is one TCR beta chain. After removal of 2 bases from V and 7 bases from J, the junction contained 8 bases not matched to a gene. Germline V gives CDR1 KGHSH, CDR2 LQKENI. This CDR3 has 15 residues. This entry belongs to a study of blood T cell repertoires in COVID-19. The overall study: In each case, the material was cDNA or gDNA derived from T cells, B-cell-depleted T cells, or PBMCs.

It was during active infection that Seattle patients were enrolled and then longitudinally followed. Under the authors' procedure: Amplification of reference gene primers provided the estimated nucleated cell counts. Sequenced by immunoSEQ multiplex PCR; TCRdb stores in-frame clones only, minus some. V and J calls plus clone size are reproduced from that table; the DNA served to infer D and trimming. This sample yields 400,000 to 450,000 clones, of which about 90% are seen a single time; around 0.92% belongs to the top ten. The specimen was peripheral blood. The J gene is TRBJ2-4, the V gene TRBV18; 7 bases are a match to TRBD1. This sequence originates from a man between 18 and 29 years old with COVID-19, enrolled during active disease. This CDR3 reads CASSPGQVPANIQYF. Here the CDR3 DNA reads TGTGCCAGCTCACCAGGACAGGTCCCCGCTAACATTCAGTACTTC.